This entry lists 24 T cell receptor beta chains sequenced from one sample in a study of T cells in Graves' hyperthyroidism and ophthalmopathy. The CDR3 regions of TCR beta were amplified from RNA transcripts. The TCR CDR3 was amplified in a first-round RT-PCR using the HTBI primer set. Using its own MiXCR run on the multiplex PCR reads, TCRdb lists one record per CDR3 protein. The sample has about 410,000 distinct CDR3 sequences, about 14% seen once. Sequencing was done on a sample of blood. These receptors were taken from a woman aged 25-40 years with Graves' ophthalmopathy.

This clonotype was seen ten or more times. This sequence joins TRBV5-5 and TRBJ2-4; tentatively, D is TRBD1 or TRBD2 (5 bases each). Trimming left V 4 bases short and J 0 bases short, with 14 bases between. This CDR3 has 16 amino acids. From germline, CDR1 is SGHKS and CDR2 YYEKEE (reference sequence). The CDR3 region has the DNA TGTGCCAGCAGCCCGGGGCCCCACCTAGCCAAAAACATTCAGTACTTC. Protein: CASSPGPHLAKNIQYF.

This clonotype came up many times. Here the CDR3 reads CASGTDDYGYTF. The CDR3, as DNA: TGTGCCAGCGGGACTGACGACTATGGCTACACCTTC. J is TRBJ1-2 and V is TRBV12-3 or TRBV12-4; a weak D match, TRBD1 (5 bases). Deletions cut 8 bases from V and 3 bases from J, with 10 bases between. CDR3 size: 12 residues.

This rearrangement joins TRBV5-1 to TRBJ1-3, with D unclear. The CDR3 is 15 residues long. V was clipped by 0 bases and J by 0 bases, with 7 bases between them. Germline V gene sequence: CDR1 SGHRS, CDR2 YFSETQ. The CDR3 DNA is TGCGCCAGCAGCTTGGAGGCACACTCTGGAAACACCATATATTTT. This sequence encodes CASSLEAHSGNTIYF.

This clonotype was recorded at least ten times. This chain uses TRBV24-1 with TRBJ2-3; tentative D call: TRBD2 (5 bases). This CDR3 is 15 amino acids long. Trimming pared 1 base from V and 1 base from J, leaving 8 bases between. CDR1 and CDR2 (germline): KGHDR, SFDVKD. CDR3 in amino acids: CATSDFGVGTDTQYF. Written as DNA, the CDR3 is TGTGCCACCAGTGATTTCGGGGTTGGCACAGATACGCAGTATTTT.

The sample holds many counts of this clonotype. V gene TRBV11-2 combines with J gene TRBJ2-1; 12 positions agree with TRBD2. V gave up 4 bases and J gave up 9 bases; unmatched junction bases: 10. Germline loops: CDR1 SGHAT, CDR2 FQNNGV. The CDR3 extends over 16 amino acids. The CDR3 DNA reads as TGTGCCAGCAGCTCGAGGGCAACTAGCGGGGGGTCTGAGCAGTTCTTC. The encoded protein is CASSSRATSGGSEQFF.

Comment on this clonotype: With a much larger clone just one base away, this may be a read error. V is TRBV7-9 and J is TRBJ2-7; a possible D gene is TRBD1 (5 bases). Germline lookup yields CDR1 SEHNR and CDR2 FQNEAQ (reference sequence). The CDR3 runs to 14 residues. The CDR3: CAGSPGHSGAEQYF. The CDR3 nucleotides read TGTGCCGGCAGCCCCGGACATTCCGGCGCCGAGCAGTACTTC.

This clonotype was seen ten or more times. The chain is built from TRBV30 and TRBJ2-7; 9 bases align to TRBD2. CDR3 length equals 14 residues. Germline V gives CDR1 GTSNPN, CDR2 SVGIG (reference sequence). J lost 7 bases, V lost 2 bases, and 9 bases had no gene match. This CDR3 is CAWSMASGAGEQYF. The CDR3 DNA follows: TGTGCCTGGAGTATGGCTAGCGGGGCGGGAGAGCAGTACTTC. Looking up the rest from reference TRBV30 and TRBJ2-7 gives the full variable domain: SQTIHQWPATLVQPVGSPLSLECTVEGTSNPNLYWYRQAAGRGLQLLFYSVGIGQISSEVPQNLSASRPQDRQFILSSKKLLLSDSGFYLCAWSMASGAGEQYFGPGTRLTVT.

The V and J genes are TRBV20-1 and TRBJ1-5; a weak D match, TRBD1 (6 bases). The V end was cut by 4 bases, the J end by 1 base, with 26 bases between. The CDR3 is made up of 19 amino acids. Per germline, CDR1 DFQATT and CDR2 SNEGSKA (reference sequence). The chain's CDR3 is CSAKAITSEGGQSNQPQHF. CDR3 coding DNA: TGCAGTGCTAAGGCTATAACGTCGGAGGGGGGGCAGAGCAATCAGCCCCAGCATTTT.

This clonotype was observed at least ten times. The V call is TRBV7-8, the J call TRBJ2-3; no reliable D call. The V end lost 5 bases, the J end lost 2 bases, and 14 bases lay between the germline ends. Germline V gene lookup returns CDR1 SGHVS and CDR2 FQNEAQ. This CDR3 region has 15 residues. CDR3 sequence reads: CASSHPLLYTDTQYF. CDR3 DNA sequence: TGTGCCAGCAGCCACCCACTCCTATACACAGATACGCAGTATTTT.

The CDR3 DNA follows: TGTGCCAGCAGTGAAGAAGGGTTGCGGAATCAGCCCCAGCATTTT. This sequence encodes CASSEEGLRNQPQHF. V is TRBV6-1 and J is TRBJ1-5; D gene unclear. In germline, CDR1 is MNHNS, CDR2 SASEGT. The V and J ends lost 1 base and 4 bases respectively, with 11 bases between them. The CDR3 loop spans 15 amino acids.

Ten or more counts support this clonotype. The CDR3 nucleotides are TGTGCCAGCAGTCGCCCTTTCGGGGGGGCCTATGATACGCAGTATTTT. This codes for CASSRPFGGAYDTQYF. This chain uses TRBV27 with TRBJ2-3; 8 bases line up with TRBD2. CDR3 size: 16 residues. The V gene end was trimmed by 5 bases and the J gene end by 6 bases; junction bases not matched to a gene: 13. In germline, CDR1 is MNHEY, CDR2 SMNVEV (reference sequence).

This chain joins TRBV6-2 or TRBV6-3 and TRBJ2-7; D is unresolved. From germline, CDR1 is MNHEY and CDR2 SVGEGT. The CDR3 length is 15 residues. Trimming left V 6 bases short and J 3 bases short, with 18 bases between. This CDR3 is CASRLQTERVYEQYF. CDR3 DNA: TGTGCCAGCAGATTACAAACGGAGCGAGTCTACGAGCAGTACTTC.

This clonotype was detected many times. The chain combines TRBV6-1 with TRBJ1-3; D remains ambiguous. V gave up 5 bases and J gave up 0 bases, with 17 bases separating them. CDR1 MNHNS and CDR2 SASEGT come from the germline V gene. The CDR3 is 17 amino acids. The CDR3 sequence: CASSRSPGRISGNTIYF. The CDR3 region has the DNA TGTGCCAGCAGTAGGTCCCCCGGACGAATCTCTGGAAACACCATATATTTT.

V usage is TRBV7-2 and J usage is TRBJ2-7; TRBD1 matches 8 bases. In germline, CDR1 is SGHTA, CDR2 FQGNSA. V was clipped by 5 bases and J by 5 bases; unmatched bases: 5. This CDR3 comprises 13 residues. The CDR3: CASSPDREHEQYF. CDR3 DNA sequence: TGTGCCAGCAGCCCGGACAGGGAGCACGAGCAGTACTTC.

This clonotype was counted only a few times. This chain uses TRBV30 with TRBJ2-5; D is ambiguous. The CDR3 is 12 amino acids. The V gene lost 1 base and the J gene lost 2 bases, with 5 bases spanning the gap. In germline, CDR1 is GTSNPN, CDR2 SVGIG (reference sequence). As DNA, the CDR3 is TGTGCCTGGAGTGGGATACAAGAGACCCAGTACTTC. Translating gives CAWSGIQETQYF. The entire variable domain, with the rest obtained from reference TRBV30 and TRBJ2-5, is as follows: SQTIHQWPATLVQPVGSPLSLECTVEGTSNPNLYWYRQAAGRGLQLLFYSVGIGQISSEVPQNLSASRPQDRQFILSSKKLLLSDSGFYLCAWSGIQETQYFGPGTRLLVL.

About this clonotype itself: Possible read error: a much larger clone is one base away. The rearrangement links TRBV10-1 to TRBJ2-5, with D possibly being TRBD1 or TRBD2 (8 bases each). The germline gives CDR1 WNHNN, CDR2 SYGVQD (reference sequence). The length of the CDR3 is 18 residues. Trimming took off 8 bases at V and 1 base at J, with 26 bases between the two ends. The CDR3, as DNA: TGCGCCAGCGGGAGGACAGGGTCGAGCGGGGGAACCCAAGAGACCCAGTACTTC. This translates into CASGRTGSSGGTQETQYF.

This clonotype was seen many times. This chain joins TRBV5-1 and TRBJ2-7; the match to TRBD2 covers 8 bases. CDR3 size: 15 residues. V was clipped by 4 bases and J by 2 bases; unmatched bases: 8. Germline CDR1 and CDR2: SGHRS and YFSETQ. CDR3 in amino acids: CASSPGGTRAYEQYF. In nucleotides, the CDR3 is TGCGCCAGCAGCCCGGGTGGGACTAGGGCCTACGAGCAGTACTTC.

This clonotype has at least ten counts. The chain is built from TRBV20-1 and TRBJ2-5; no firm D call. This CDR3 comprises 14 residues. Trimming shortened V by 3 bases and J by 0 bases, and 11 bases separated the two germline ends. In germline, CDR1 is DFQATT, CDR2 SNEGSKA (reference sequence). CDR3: CSASWPRHQETQYF. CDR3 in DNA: TGCAGTGCTAGTTGGCCTCGACACCAAGAGACCCAGTACTTC.

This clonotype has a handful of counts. The CDR3 bases are TGTGCCAGCAGCGGGGGGACAGGGGACTATGGCTACACCTTC. Translation gives CASSGGTGDYGYTF. The chain combines TRBV9 with TRBJ1-2, with 10 bases aligning to TRBD1. With V trimmed by 3 bases and J by 3 bases, 2 bases remained unmatched. The CDR3 contains 14 residues. CDR1 SGDLS and CDR2 YYNGEE come from the germline V gene.

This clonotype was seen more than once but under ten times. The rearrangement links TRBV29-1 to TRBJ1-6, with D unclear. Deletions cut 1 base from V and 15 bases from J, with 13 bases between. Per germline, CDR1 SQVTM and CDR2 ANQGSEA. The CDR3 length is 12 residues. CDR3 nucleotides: TGCAGCGTTGAAGGTAAAGGGTCGGTCCTCCACTTT. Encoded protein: CSVEGKGSVLHF.

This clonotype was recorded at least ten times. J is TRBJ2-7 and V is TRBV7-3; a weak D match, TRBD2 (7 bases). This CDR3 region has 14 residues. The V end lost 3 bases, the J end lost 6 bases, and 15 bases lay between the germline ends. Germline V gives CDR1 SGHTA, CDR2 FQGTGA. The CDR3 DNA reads TGTGCCAGCAGCTTGGGGGGGGGCCATGTCGAGCAGTACTTC. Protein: CASSLGGGHVEQYF.

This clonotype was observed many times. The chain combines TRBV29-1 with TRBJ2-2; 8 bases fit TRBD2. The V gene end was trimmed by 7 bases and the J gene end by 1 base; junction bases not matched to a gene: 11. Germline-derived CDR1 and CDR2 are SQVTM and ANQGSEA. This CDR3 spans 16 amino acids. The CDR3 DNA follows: TGCAGCGCCGAGGGGAGCGGGGGCCAGAACACCGGGGAGCTGTTTTTT. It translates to CSAEGSGGQNTGELFF.

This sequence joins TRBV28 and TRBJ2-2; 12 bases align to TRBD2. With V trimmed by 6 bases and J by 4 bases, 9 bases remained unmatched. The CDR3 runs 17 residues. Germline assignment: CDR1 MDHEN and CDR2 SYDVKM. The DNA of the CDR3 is TGTGCCAGCAGGAGACGGACTAGCGGGGTCCTCACCGGGGAGCTGTTTTTT. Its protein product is CASRRRTSGVLTGELFF.

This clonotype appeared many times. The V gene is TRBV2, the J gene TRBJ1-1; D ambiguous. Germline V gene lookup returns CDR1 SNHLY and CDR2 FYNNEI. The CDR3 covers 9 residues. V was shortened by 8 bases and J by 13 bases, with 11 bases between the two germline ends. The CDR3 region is CASGLSGFF. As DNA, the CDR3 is TGTGCCAGCGGGTTAAGTGGTTTCTTT. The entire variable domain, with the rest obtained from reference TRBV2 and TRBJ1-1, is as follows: EPEVTQTPSHQVTQMGQEVILRCVPISNHLYFYWYRQILGQKVEFLVSFYNNEISEKSEIFDDQFSVERPDGSNFTLKIRSTKLEDSAMYFCASGLSGFFGQGTRLTVV.